This TCR beta chain derives from a study of blood T cell repertoires in COVID-19. Across the whole study: The samples span acute and convalescent COVID-19 from the United States, Italy and Spain.

Per the authors' pipeline: Scientists estimated how many nucleated cells there were by amplifying reference gene primers. Produced via immunoSEQ multiplex PCR; TCRdb's table is partial and in-frame only. The D gene and trimming were derived from the DNA, and the V and J assignments and clone size from that table. The sample holds about 180,000 clones, 75% to 90% seen once. Participant-given clinical history determined each cohort assignment. Symptom resolution, clearance, or two negative PCRs marked the recovered donors of Cohort 3. The CDR3 is made up of 14 amino acids. The germline V and J ends were trimmed by 4 bases and 3 bases, with 12 bases remaining between them. Per the germline V gene, CDR1 is SGHDN and CDR2 is FVKESK.

Source material: PBMCs or T cells enriched from blood (not recorded which). The receptor comes from a man aged 40-55 years who had recovered from COVID-19. V is TRBV14 and J is TRBJ1-1; tentatively, D is TRBD1 (6 bases). DNA of the CDR3: TGTGCCAGCAGCCTGATTAACAGGGACACTGAAGCTTTCTTT. Protein product: CASSLINRDTEAFF.